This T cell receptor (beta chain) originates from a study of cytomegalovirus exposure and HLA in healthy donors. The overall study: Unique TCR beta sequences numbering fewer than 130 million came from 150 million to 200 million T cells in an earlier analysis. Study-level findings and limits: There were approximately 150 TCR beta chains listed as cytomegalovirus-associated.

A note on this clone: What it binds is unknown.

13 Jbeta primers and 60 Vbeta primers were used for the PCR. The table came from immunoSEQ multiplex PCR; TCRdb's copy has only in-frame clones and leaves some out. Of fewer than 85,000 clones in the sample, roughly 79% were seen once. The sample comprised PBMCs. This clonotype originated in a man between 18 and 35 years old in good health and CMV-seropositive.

CDR3 sequence (DNA): TGTGCCAGCTCCCGAACGGTGAACACTGAAGCTTTCTTT. Protein: CASSRTVNTEAFF. The V call is TRBV18, the J call TRBJ1-1; D unresolved. This CDR3 has 13 amino acids. Trimming left V 6 bases short and J 0 bases short, with 8 bases between. The germline gives CDR1 KGHSH, CDR2 LQKENI.